The entry below gives a single T cell receptor beta chain sequence along with its context. Some clones are missing from TCRdb's copy, which holds only in-frame ones; the method was immunoSEQ multiplex PCR. The sample has roughly 81,000 clones; 87% are singletons. The data were taken from a study of blood T cell repertoires in COVID-19. As for the study in general: The United States, Italy and Spain provided the acute and convalescent COVID-19 samples.

The CDR3 covers 14 residues. V shed 2 bases and J shed 1 base, with 6 bases lying between them. Germline assignment: CDR1 SNHLY and CDR2 FYNNEI. The clonotype was recovered from a man younger than 45 with acute or convalescent COVID-19. Sample: peripheral blood. The chain is built from TRBV2 and TRBJ1-5; D remains unclear. The DNA of the CDR3 is TGTGCCAGCAGTGAACTTTCCAGCAATCAGCCCCAGCATTTT. Protein product: CASSELSSNQPQHF.